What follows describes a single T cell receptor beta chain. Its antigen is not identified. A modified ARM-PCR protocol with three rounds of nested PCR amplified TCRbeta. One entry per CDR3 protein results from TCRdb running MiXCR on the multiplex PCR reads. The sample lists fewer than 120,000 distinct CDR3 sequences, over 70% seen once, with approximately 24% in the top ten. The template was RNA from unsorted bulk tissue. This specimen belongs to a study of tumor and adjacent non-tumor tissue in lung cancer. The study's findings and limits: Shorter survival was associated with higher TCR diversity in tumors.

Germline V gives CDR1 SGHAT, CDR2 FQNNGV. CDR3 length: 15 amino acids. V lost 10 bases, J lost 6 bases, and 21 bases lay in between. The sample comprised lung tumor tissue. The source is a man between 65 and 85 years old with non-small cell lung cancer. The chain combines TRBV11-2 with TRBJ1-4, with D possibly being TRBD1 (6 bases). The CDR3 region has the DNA TGTGCCAACAACAGAAGTGGGACAATTGATGAAAAACTGTTTTTT. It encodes CANNRSGTIDEKLFF.